The 16 T cell receptor beta chains reported below all come from one sample, sequenced in a study of blood T cell repertoires in COVID-19. The method was immunoSEQ multiplex PCR; TCRdb's version includes in-frame clones alone and lacks a portion of them. In the table there are about 330,000 clones, around 86% of which are singletons. Sequencing was done on a sample of PBMCs or T cells enriched from blood (not recorded which). The receptors derive from a woman under 30 who had recovered from COVID-19.

This clone occurred once. The chain couples TRBV5-8 to TRBJ1-1; 9 nucleotides align to TRBD1. Germline trimming cut 1 base from V and 10 bases from J; bases unmatched to any gene: 5. Looked up from germline, CDR1 is SGHTS and CDR2 is YDEGEE. The CDR3 extends over 13 amino acids. Written as DNA, the CDR3 is TGTGCCAGCAGCTTGTACAGGGGGCGGACAGCTTTCTTT. It is translated as CASSLYRGRTAFF. Supplemented by reference TRBV5-8 and TRBJ1-1, the full variable domain reads EAGVTQSPTHLIKTRGQQATLRCSPISGHTSVYWYQQALGLGLQFLLWYDEGEERNRGNFPPRFSGRQFPNYSSELNVNALELEDSALYLCASSLYRGRTAFFGQGTRLTVV.

The rearrangement links TRBV28 to TRBJ2-7, with TRBD2 identical over 11 bases. Trimming removed 7 bases from V and 3 bases from J; junction bases left unmatched: 8. The CDR3 contains 15 residues. Germline V gene data show CDR1 as MDHEN and CDR2 as SYDVKM. The CDR3 bases are TGTGCCAGCACCGAACTAGCGGGGGCCCGCTACGAGCAGTACTTC. Translating gives CASTELAGARYEQYF.

This clone was detected only a few times. V and J are TRBV11-2 and TRBJ1-1; 8 bases are shared with TRBD1. CDR1 SGHAT and CDR2 FQNNGV come from the germline V gene. The CDR3 runs to 18 residues. After removal of 1 base from V and 1 base from J, the junction contained 11 bases not matched to a gene. This CDR3 is CASSLGSMQGARNTEAFF. Written as DNA, the CDR3 is TGTGCCAGCAGCTTAGGATCTATGCAGGGGGCGCGGAACACTGAAGCTTTCTTT.

This chain uses TRBV5-4 with TRBJ2-1; the match to TRBD2 covers 10 bases. The junction had 7 bases not matched to a gene; V was cut back by 4 bases and J by 12 bases. Germline CDR1 and CDR2: SGHNT and YYREEE (reference sequence). This CDR3 contains 13 residues. The CDR3 region has the DNA TGTGCCAGCAGCCCGGCTAGCGGGAGTTCGCAGTTCTTC. This gives the protein CASSPASGSSQFF.

The CDR3 loop is CAWSPSWTGDGYTF. As DNA, the CDR3 is TGTGCCTGGAGTCCCTCTTGGACAGGGGATGGCTACACCTTC. The chain is built from TRBV30 and TRBJ1-2; TRBD1 agrees at 9 bases. CDR3 length: 14 amino acids. With V trimmed by 2 bases and J by 6 bases, 7 bases remained unmatched. Germline V gives CDR1 GTSNPN, CDR2 SVGIG (reference sequence).

This clone occurred once. This rearrangement joins TRBV28 to TRBJ1-2; TRBD1 matches 12 bases. CDR1 and CDR2 (germline): MDHEN, SYDVKM. Trimming took 5 bases from V and 5 from J; bases not matched to a gene: 6. This CDR3 region has 15 residues. The CDR3 reads CASSPGTGGEYGYTF. Here the CDR3 DNA reads TGTGCCAGCAGTCCTGGGACAGGGGGCGAGTATGGCTACACCTTC.

V is TRBV11-3 and J is TRBJ2-3; 8 nucleotides match TRBD2. The CDR3 sequence is 15 residues long. V lost 5 bases to trimming and J lost 4 bases; unmatched junction nucleotides: 8. CDR1 is SGHNT and CDR2 is YENEEA in the germline V gene. CDR3 residues: CASSPSGSASDTQYF. The CDR3 region has the DNA TGTGCCAGCAGCCCCAGCGGGAGTGCCTCAGATACGCAGTATTTT.

V is TRBV7-3 and J is TRBJ2-7; D ambiguous. V was trimmed by 3 bases and J by 2 bases, leaving 5 bases between them. The germline V gene encodes CDR1 SGHTA and CDR2 FQGTGA. This CDR3 comprises 12 residues. Here the CDR3 reads CASSFTAYEQYF. The CDR3 DNA is TGTGCCAGCAGCTTCACAGCCTACGAGCAGTACTTC.

This chain joins TRBV28 and TRBJ1-2, with 10 bases that match TRBD1. The CDR3 spans 15 residues. Germline V gene data show CDR1 as MDHEN and CDR2 as SYDVKM. V lost 3 bases to trimming and J lost 7 bases; unmatched junction nucleotides: 8. CDR3 sequence: CASSFRTGTGAGYTF. CDR3 nucleotide sequence: TGTGCCAGCAGTTTCCGCACCGGGACAGGGGCTGGCTACACCTTC.

CDR3 residues: CATEPGQGDEQFF. Written as DNA, the CDR3 is TGTGCCACCGAACCGGGACAGGGCGATGAGCAGTTCTTC. The V and J genes are TRBV28 and TRBJ2-1; 9 bases agree with TRBD1. CDR3 length: 13 residues. The V and J ends lost 10 bases and 8 bases, in that order; junction bases with no gene match: 9. Germline-derived CDR1 and CDR2 are MDHEN and SYDVKM.

V gene TRBV28 combines with J gene TRBJ2-1; 10 bases are shared with TRBD2. V trimming: 4 bases; J trimming: 3 bases; junction bases outside the gene matches: 6. The CDR3 runs to 16 residues. Germline V CDR1 and CDR2: MDHEN, SYDVKM. The DNA for the CDR3 is TGTGCCAGCAGTTCGGTAACTAGCGGGGTCTACAATGAGCAGTTCTTC. It codes for CASSSVTSGVYNEQFF.

The V gene is TRBV24-1, the J gene TRBJ1-5, with no clear D. Trimming pared 0 bases from V and 4 bases from J, leaving 6 bases between. The CDR3 contains 14 residues. Per the germline V gene, CDR1 is KGHDR and CDR2 is SFDVKD. The CDR3 nucleotides read TGTGCCACCAGTGATTTGTACGGTAATCAGCCCCAGCATTTT. Translated: CATSDLYGNQPQHF.

The chain links TRBV3-1 (or the pseudogene TRBV3-2) to TRBJ1-1, with TRBD1 matching over 7 bases. The CDR3 extends over 12 amino acids. V shed 4 bases and J 11 bases; nucleotides not matched to a gene: 7. In germline, CDR1 is LGHDT, CDR2 YNNKEL (reference sequence). CDR3 DNA sequence: TGTGCCAGCAGCCCAAGACAGGGTTGGGCTTTCTTT. Protein product: CASSPRQGWAFF.

V and J are TRBV27 and TRBJ2-1, with TRBD2 matching over 10 bases. The CDR3 runs 16 residues. V lost 5 bases to trimming and J lost 7 bases; unmatched junction nucleotides: 11. Germline-derived CDR1 and CDR2 are MNHEY and SMNVEV (reference sequence). The CDR3 DNA follows: TGTGCCAGCAGTCATAGCGGGAGGCCCTGGAGTAATGAGCAGTTCTTC. Translated, it gives CASSHSGRPWSNEQFF.

This rearrangement joins TRBV11-3 to TRBJ1-2; weak D call: TRBD1 (6 bases). This CDR3 region has 16 residues. Between the trimmed V and J ends, which lost 5 bases and 0 bases, there was a span of 16 bases. CDR1 and CDR2 (germline): SGHNT, YENEEA. The CDR3 nucleotides read TGTGCCAGCAGCAAGATCCGGGACAATCCTAACTATGGCTACACCTTC. Protein sequence: CASSKIRDNPNYGYTF.

This clone was counted once. The CDR3: CASSSDRGKEQYF. CDR3 nucleotide sequence: TGTGCCAGCAGCTCCGACAGGGGTAAGGAGCAGTACTTC. This chain joins TRBV11-2 and TRBJ2-7, with TRBD1 identical over 8 bases. Germline CDR1 reads SGHAT; CDR2 reads FQNNGV. Losses at the gene ends were 4 bases for V and 7 bases for J; bases not matched to a gene: 6. CDR3 length: 13 residues.